A single sample is the source of the 20 T cell receptor beta chains below, sequenced in a study of blood T cell repertoires in COVID-19. TCRdb's copy holds only in-frame clones and misses some; the assay was immunoSEQ multiplex PCR. This sample has about 140,000 clones, with roughly 80% found just once. Sequencing input: PBMCs or T cells enriched from blood (not recorded which). The receptors shown here come from a man aged 35-49 years with acute COVID-19.

The chain combines TRBV13 with TRBJ2-3; 15 bases align to TRBD2. The V and J ends lost 4 bases and 3 bases, in that order; junction bases with no gene match: 8. Germline V gene lookup returns CDR1 PRHDT and CDR2 FYEKMQ (reference sequence). The CDR3 covers 18 residues. The CDR3 loop reads CASSSRTSGGVRTDTQYF. The CDR3 nucleotides read TGTGCCAGCAGCTCCCGGACTAGCGGGGGGGTGCGGACAGATACGCAGTATTTT.

The table lists this clone with a few counts. The gene calls are TRBV12-3 or TRBV12-4 and TRBJ1-1, with D unclear. V lost 6 bases, J lost 0 bases, and 8 bases lay in between. The CDR3 extends over 13 amino acids. CDR3 nucleotides: TGTGCCAGCAGCCTTGAGGTGAACACTGAAGCTTTCTTT. Protein product: CASSLEVNTEAFF.

This rearrangement joins TRBV9 to TRBJ2-3; a weak D match, TRBD2 (5 bases). The V gene's germline CDR1 is SGDLS and CDR2 YYNGEE. V was cut by 3 bases and J by 2 bases, with 10 bases left in between. This CDR3 region has 14 residues. CDR3 sequence (DNA): TGTGCCAGCAGCGCCGGACTCGACACAGATACGCAGTATTTT. The encoded protein is CASSAGLDTDTQYF.

The V gene is TRBV30, the J gene TRBJ2-3, with TRBD1 matching 8 bases. Trimming took 5 bases from V and 4 from J; bases not matched to a gene: 11. The germline V gene encodes CDR1 GTSNPN and CDR2 SVGIG (reference sequence). The CDR3 loop spans 15 amino acids. The CDR3 spells CAWDQETGEADTQYF. The CDR3, as DNA: TGTGCCTGGGACCAAGAGACAGGGGAGGCAGATACGCAGTATTTT.

DNA for the CDR3: TGTGCCAGCAGCTTTGAGACAGGGGACGGTACAGATACGCAGTATTTT. The encoded protein is CASSFETGDGTDTQYF. The rearrangement links TRBV7-9 to TRBJ2-3; 8 positions agree with TRBD1. Germline CDR1 SEHNR, CDR2 FQNEAQ (reference sequence). The CDR3 covers 16 residues. The ends lost 3 bases at V and 3 bases at J; junction bases unmatched: 8.

The V call is TRBV27, the J call TRBJ1-1; TRBD1 might be the D (5 bases). This CDR3 has 13 amino acids. CDR1 is MNHEY, CDR2 SMNVEV, per germline (reference sequence). V lost 8 bases and J lost 0, with 10 bases in between. CDR3 residues: CASRDSMNTEAFF. The CDR3 coding sequence is TGTGCCAGCCGTGACAGCATGAACACTGAAGCTTTCTTT.

The V gene is TRBV4-3, the J gene TRBJ2-7; TRBD2 matches 7 bases. The CDR3 spans 15 residues. The trim removed 0 bases at V and 0 bases at J, leaving 2 bases unmatched. Germline CDR1 LGHNA, CDR2 YSLEER. CDR3 sequence reads: CASSQEGEGSYEQYF. CDR3 DNA: TGCGCCAGCAGCCAAGAAGGGGAGGGCTCCTACGAGCAGTACTTC.

As regards this clone: This sample includes further DNA sequences coding for the same CDR3. The V gene is TRBV3-1 (or the pseudogene TRBV3-2), the J gene TRBJ1-1, with D unresolved. V lost 1 base to trimming and J lost 3 bases, with 9 bases between them. Germline V CDR1 and CDR2: LGHDT, YNNKEL (reference sequence). The CDR3 extends over 14 amino acids. This chain's CDR3 is CASSQGPGDTEAFF. CDR3 in DNA: TGTGCCAGCAGCCAAGGACCCGGGGACACTGAAGCTTTCTTT.

This rearrangement joins TRBV9 to TRBJ1-3; TRBD1 might be the D (5 bases). Trimming removed 0 bases from V and 2 bases from J, with 9 bases in between. The CDR3 loop spans 15 amino acids. Germline V CDR1 and CDR2: SGDLS, YYNGEE. CDR3 nucleotides: TGTGCCAGCAGCGTAGAAGGGGCTACTGGAAACACCATATATTTT. Amino acid sequence: CASSVEGATGNTIYF.

The V call is TRBV6-5, the J call TRBJ2-3; 9 nucleotides agree with TRBD2. The trim removed 6 bases at V and 6 bases at J, leaving 7 bases unmatched. The CDR3 spans 14 residues. CDR1 is MNHEY and CDR2 is SVGAGI in the germline V gene. The CDR3 DNA follows: TGTGCCAGCAGCCTAGCGGGGCTTGGGGATACGCAGTATTTT. It encodes CASSLAGLGDTQYF.

This rearrangement joins TRBV30 to TRBJ1-4; D not resolved. Germline V gene data show CDR1 as GTSNPN and CDR2 as SVGIG (reference sequence). Trimming pared 2 bases from V and 4 bases from J, leaving 8 bases between. CDR3 length: 13 residues. The CDR3 DNA sequence: TGTGCCTGGAGTATGCAGCGTAATGAAAAACTGTTTTTT. Its protein is CAWSMQRNEKLFF.

Regarding this clone: This specimen includes other DNA sequences encoding the same CDR3. V usage is TRBV12-3 or TRBV12-4 and J usage is TRBJ2-7, with D uncertain. The ends were cut back, 5 bases at V and 0 bases at J, with 8 bases in the middle. The CDR3 sequence is 13 residues long. The DNA of the CDR3 is TGTGCCAGCAGTCTCCGACTCTCCTACGAGCAGTACTTC. Amino acids: CASSLRLSYEQYF.

This clone was seen only a few times. The rearrangement joins TRBV6-2 or TRBV6-3 to TRBJ2-2; D possibly corresponds to TRBD2 (5 bases). Germline CDR1 MNHEY, CDR2 SVGEGT. Trimming pared 2 bases from V and 8 bases from J, leaving 12 bases between. The CDR3 spans 14 residues. The CDR3 coding sequence is TGTGCCAGCAGTTACCCGGAGAGGAGGGGGGAGCTGTTTTTT. Its translation is CASSYPERRGELFF.

The V and J genes are TRBV11-2 and TRBJ2-2; D ambiguous. Germline CDR1 reads SGHAT; CDR2 reads FQNNGV. V lost 1 base, J lost 6 bases, and 9 bases lay in between. The CDR3 consists of 14 residues. DNA of the CDR3: TGTGCCAGCAGCTTAGTCTCTCGGGCCGGGGAGCTGTTTTTT. Protein sequence: CASSLVSRAGELFF.

V gene TRBV6-2 or TRBV6-3 combines with J gene TRBJ1-1; 8 bases line up with TRBD1. This CDR3 has 15 amino acids. The J segment lost 0 bases and the V segment lost 4 bases, leaving 4 bases of the junction unmatched. The V gene's germline CDR1 is MNHEY and CDR2 SVGEGT. For the CDR3, the DNA is TGTGCCAGCAGTTTGCGGACAGGGATGAACACTGAAGCTTTCTTT. Encoded protein: CASSLRTGMNTEAFF.

This clone was counted only a few times. The chain carries TRBV15 and TRBJ1-4; 9 nucleotides align to TRBD1. After removal of 1 base from V and 8 bases from J, the junction contained 5 bases not matched to a gene. Germline CDR1 and CDR2: LNHNV and YYDKDF (reference sequence). This CDR3 has 15 amino acids. CDR3 sequence: CATSRGGQGIEKLFF. CDR3 DNA: TGTGCCACCAGCAGAGGGGGACAGGGTATCGAAAAACTGTTTTTT.

This chain uses TRBV28 with TRBJ1-5, with no clear D. Trimming removed 3 bases from V and 0 bases from J, with 9 bases in between. The CDR3 is 15 amino acids. CDR1 and CDR2 from the germline V gene are MDHEN and SYDVKM. CDR3 nucleotide sequence: TGTGCCAGCAGTTTCGCGCAGGATAGCAATCAGCCCCAGCATTTT. It specifies CASSFAQDSNQPQHF.

V is TRBV7-2 and J is TRBJ2-1; TRBD2 matches 8 bases. The CDR3 is 15 amino acids. Trimming removed 4 bases from V and 0 bases from J; junction bases left unmatched: 2. CDR1 and CDR2 (germline): SGHTA, FQGNSA. CDR3 amino acids: CASSSGGSSYNEQFF. The CDR3 region has the DNA TGTGCCAGCAGCTCGGGGGGGAGCTCCTACAATGAGCAGTTCTTC.

This rearrangement joins TRBV20-1 to TRBJ1-3; D gene unclear. This CDR3 is 11 amino acids long. Between the trimmed V and J ends, which lost 5 bases and 3 bases, there was a span of 5 bases. The germline V gene encodes CDR1 DFQATT and CDR2 SNEGSKA (reference sequence). Written as DNA, the CDR3 is TGCAGTGCTCCTTATGGAAACACCATATATTTT. This codes for CSAPYGNTIYF.

The genes are TRBV7-9 and TRBJ2-5; 7 nucleotides align to TRBD1. J gave up 2 bases and V 0 bases, and 0 bases lay outside the gene matches. The CDR3 loop spans 14 amino acids. Germline V gene sequence: CDR1 SEHNR, CDR2 FQNEAQ (reference sequence). The CDR3 is CASSLAQGQETQYF. The CDR3 DNA follows: TGTGCCAGCAGCTTAGCACAGGGGCAAGAGACCCAGTACTTC.